This T cell receptor beta chain derives from a study of PD-L1 blockade in urothelial cancer. Overall study: Blood was subjected to analysis at 3 weeks (second dose) and 6 weeks following treatment start.

Method: immunoSEQ multiplex PCR; TCRdb's copy keeps in-frame clones and lacks some. The repertoire holds about 43,000 clones, more than 75% seen once, with roughly 16% in the top ten. The sample's time point: pretreatment peripheral blood. Patients were diagnosed with urothelial carcinoma, either locally advanced or metastatic. The material was PBMCs, obtained around atezolizumab (anti-PD-L1) treatment. The clonotype comes from a man between 60 and 75 years old with urothelial cancer.

CDR3 loop: CASSGRTSGRNEQFF. The CDR3 DNA is TGTGCCAGCAGTGGTCGGACTAGCGGGAGAAATGAGCAGTTCTTC. This chain uses TRBV6-1 with TRBJ2-1; 13 bases align to TRBD2. This CDR3 contains 15 residues. Trimming cost V 4 bases and J 7 bases; bases outside gene matches: 4. Germline CDR1 reads MNHNS; CDR2 reads SASEGT.